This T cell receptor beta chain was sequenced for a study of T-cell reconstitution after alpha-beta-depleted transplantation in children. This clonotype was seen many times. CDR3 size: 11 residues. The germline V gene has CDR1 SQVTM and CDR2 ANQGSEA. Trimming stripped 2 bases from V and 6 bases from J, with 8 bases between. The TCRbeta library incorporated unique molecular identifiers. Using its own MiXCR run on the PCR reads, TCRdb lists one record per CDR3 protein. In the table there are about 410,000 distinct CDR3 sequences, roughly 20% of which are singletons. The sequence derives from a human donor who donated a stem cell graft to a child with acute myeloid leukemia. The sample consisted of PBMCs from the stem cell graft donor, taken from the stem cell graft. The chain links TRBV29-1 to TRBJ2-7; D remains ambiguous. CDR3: CSVEPRAEQYF. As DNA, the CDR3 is TGCAGCGTTGAACCCCGAGCCGAGCAGTACTTC.